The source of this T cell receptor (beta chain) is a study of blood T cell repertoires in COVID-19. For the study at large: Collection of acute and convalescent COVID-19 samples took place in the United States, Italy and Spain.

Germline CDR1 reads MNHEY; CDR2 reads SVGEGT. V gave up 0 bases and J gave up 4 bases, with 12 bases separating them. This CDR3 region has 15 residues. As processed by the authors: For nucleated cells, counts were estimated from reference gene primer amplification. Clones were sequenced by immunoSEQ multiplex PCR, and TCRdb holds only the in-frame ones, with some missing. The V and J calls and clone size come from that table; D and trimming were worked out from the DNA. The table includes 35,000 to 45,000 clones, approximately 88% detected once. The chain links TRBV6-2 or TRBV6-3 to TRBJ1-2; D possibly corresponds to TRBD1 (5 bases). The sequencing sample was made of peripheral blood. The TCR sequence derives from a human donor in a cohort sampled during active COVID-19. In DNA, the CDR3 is TGTGCCAGCAGTTACTCCCAGGGATCACCCTATGGCTACACCTTC. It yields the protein CASSYSQGSPYGYTF.